This TCR beta chain is drawn from a study of blood T cell repertoires in COVID-19 (dated by TCRdb to the early 2020s). Study-wide context: Samples covering the acute and convalescent phases of COVID-19 were provided by collaborators in the United States, Italy and Spain. A freely available public database, intended as a resource for researchers studying the immune response to SARS-CoV-2, is where the repertoires were released. The samples were drawn from the first 160 participants of the ongoing ImmuneRACE study and from 1,200 or so subjects provided by 6 global collaborators. Where HLA class I and class II types were available, the types were taken from metadata supplied by the sample provider, not from assay-based typing. The prospective study material was composed of cDNA or gDNA derived from T cells, B-cell-depleted T cells, or PBMCs. A de-identified subject ID, COVID-19 status, age in years and sex were almost always included in the sample metadata. Subjects who had been exposed to COVID-19, were actively infected with it, or had recovered from it provided the deeply sampled blood TCRbeta repertoires that made up the dataset.

As concerns this clone: Its antigen specificity is not known. Base quality data are lacking; no much larger clone is found one base away.

In the prospective study, participants were roughly 18 to 89 years old, resided in 24 geographic areas of the United States, and were enrolled through a virtual design. Cohort assignment in the prospective study relied on participant-reported clinical history from a screening survey and a study questionnaire. ImmuneRACE Cohort 3 recovered participants were defined by two consecutive negative NP/OP PCR tests, healthcare professional clearance, or symptom resolution. Each participant in the prospective study had whole blood, serum and a nasopharyngeal or oropharyngeal swab collected by mobile phlebotomists. Participants in the prospective study had the option to provide additional blood draws and questionnaires over a roughly 2-month period. Before DNA extraction, prospective study blood samples were shipped either frozen or at room temperature. The immunoSEQ Assay, a bias-controlled multiplex PCR, was used to amplify TCRbeta CDR3 regions from genomic DNA. The original methods were these. Within the assay, amplification of reference gene primers was used to estimate how many nucleated cells each sample contained. To quantify the absolute abundance of each unique TCRbeta CDR3 rearrangement, sequence reads were collapsed and filtered. For each sample, productive Simpson clonality was calculated as the square root of Simpson's diversity index across productive rearrangements. Sourced from immuneACCESS, this table was stored by TCRdb with only in-frame sequences that have V and J called. A share of the clones is absent; for the studies checked, an unresolved V gene accounts for under half, and the remainder has no known explanation. V, J and clone size reflect that table, while D and trimming were determined from the DNA. The sample contains 120,000 to 150,000 clones, around four fifths of them found a single time. Around 6.5% of the sample goes to the ten largest clones.

The research as a whole found: How much clinical and demographic metadata was included differed by source and by participant, and the metadata was provided uncurated.

From the germline V gene, CDR1 is MNHEY and CDR2 is SVGAGI. V is reduced by 6 bases and J by 1 base, leaving a spacing of 13 bases between them. From its cysteine to its phenylalanine, the CDR3 spans 15 amino acids. This entry keeps only the CDR3 DNA: 45 bases, framed from base 1. The sequence joins TRBV6-5 to TRBJ1-3; TRBD1 is a weak D gene call, 6 bases matching. The sequence was collected from a woman between 40 and 55 years old who had recovered from COVID-19. The specimen sequenced was PBMCs or T cells enriched from blood (not recorded which). The encoded CDR3 is CASSDTGYSGNTIYF. The DNA reads as follows: TGTGCCAGCAGCGATACAGGGTATTCTGGAAACACCATATATTTT.